Each of the 27 T cell receptor beta chains below was sequenced from the same sample in a study of T-cell memory formation after mild COVID-19. A single record per CDR3 protein comes from TCRdb applying MiXCR to the 5' RACE reads. The sample carries 25,000 to 35,000 distinct CDR3 sequences, around 20% recorded once. The source material was PBMCs or a T cell subset sorted from them (not recorded which). The receptors originated from an adult who had mild COVID-19 (a few samples of this study predate the infection). Cell type and time point are not known.

The chain carries TRBV5-1 and TRBJ1-1; D possibly corresponds to TRBD1 (5 bases). This CDR3 contains 15 residues. The germline gives CDR1 SGHRS, CDR2 YFSETQ. Trimming took 1 base from V and 8 from J, leaving 18 bases between them. DNA of the CDR3: TGCGCCAGCAGCTTGTTTCCGTTTGGGGGGGAAGAAGCTTTCTTT. Translated, it gives CASSLFPFGGEEAFF.

This chain connects TRBV29-1 to TRBJ2-3; D is perhaps TRBD1 (5 bases). In germline, CDR1 is SQVTM, CDR2 ANQGSEA. V lost 0 bases and J 2 bases, leaving 9 bases between the germline ends. The CDR3 extends over 14 amino acids. CDR3 sequence (DNA): TGCAGCGTTGAAGAGCTTGGGGCCACAGATACGCAGTATTTT. Translation: CSVEELGATDTQYF.

V is TRBV10-2 and J is TRBJ2-5, with D perhaps TRBD1 (5 bases). V was pared by 6 bases and J by 2 bases, with 10 bases between. This CDR3 has 13 amino acids. Per germline, CDR1 WSHSY and CDR2 SAAADI. The CDR3 loop reads CASRQDHQETQYF. CDR3 sequence (DNA): TGCGCCAGCAGACAGGACCATCAAGAGACCCAGTACTTC.

The sample holds many counts of this clonotype. This chain links TRBV7-2 with TRBJ2-1; 7 positions agree with TRBD2. CDR1 is SGHTA, CDR2 FQGNSA, per germline. The ends lost 1 base at V and 1 base at J; junction bases unmatched: 4. CDR3 size: 16 residues. The CDR3 is CASSLELGLSYNEQFF. The CDR3 DNA sequence: TGTGCCAGCAGCTTAGAGTTGGGACTATCCTACAATGAGCAGTTCTTC.

This clonotype was picked up many times. V and J are TRBV11-2 and TRBJ1-2, with D possibly being TRBD1 (6 bases). The CDR3 consists of 16 residues. V dropped 1 base and J dropped 0 bases, with 12 bases sitting between them. CDR1 is SGHAT, CDR2 FQNNGV, per germline. The CDR3 loop reads CASSLGRGRANYGYTF. In DNA form, the CDR3 reads TGTGCCAGCAGCTTAGGCAGGGGCAGAGCTAACTATGGCTACACCTTC. Variable domain in full (rest from reference TRBV11-2 and TRBJ1-2): EAGVAQSPRYKIIEKRQSVAFWCNPISGHATLYWYQQILGQGPKLLIQFQNNGVVDDSQLPKDRFSAERLKGVDSTLKIQPAKLEDSAVYLCASSLGRGRANYGYTFGSGTRLTVV.

This clonotype was detected many times. The chain employs TRBV5-1 and TRBJ2-7, with D perhaps TRBD1 (5 bases). This CDR3 region has 14 residues. CDR1 SGHRS and CDR2 YFSETQ come from the germline V gene. Trimming left V 1 base short and J 1 base short, with 9 bases between. Here the CDR3 reads CASSLLGASYEQYF. DNA of the CDR3: TGCGCCAGCAGCTTGTTAGGGGCTTCCTACGAGCAGTACTTC.

This clonotype came up many times. The J gene is TRBJ2-3, the V gene TRBV4-2; 8 positions match TRBD2. Looked up from germline, CDR1 is LGHNA and CDR2 is YNFKEQ. V lost 8 bases and J lost 4; bases outside the gene matches: 5. The CDR3 spans 13 residues. The chain's CDR3 is CASGSGNSDTQYF. DNA for the CDR3: TGTGCCAGCGGTAGCGGGAACTCAGATACGCAGTATTTT.

This clonotype was recorded at least ten times. This chain links TRBV3-1 with TRBJ1-4; D uncertain. Trimming took off 4 bases at V and 4 bases at J, with 10 bases between the two ends. Germline loops: CDR1 LGHDT, CDR2 YNNKEL (reference sequence). The CDR3 is 14 residues long. CDR3 coding DNA: TGTGCCAGCAGCCTCCGGGGAAGTAATGAAAAACTGTTTTTT. Protein product: CASSLRGSNEKLFF. Based on the CDR3 plus reference TRBV3-1 and TRBJ1-4, the full variable domain is DTAVSQTPKYLVTQMGNDKSIKCEQNLGHDTMYWYKQDSKKFLKIMFSYNNKELIINETVPNRFSPKSPDKAHLNLHINSLELGDSAVYFCASSLRGSNEKLFFGSGTQLSVL.

In its sample, this clonotype was seen many times. This chain connects TRBV7-2 to TRBJ1-5; D gene uncertain. The V gene's germline CDR1 is SGHTA and CDR2 FQGNSA. CDR3 length: 15 residues. V gave up 5 bases and J gave up 2 bases, with 13 bases separating them. The CDR3 nucleotides read TGTGCCAGCAGCCCCGTGGGCAGCGGCAATCAGCCCCAGCATTTT. As protein: CASSPVGSGNQPQHF.

This clonotype was detected many times. The V gene is TRBV4-3, the J gene TRBJ2-7; 10 bases match TRBD1. V lost 3 bases, J lost 3 bases, and 2 bases stayed unmatched. The CDR3 spans 14 residues. Germline V gene lookup returns CDR1 LGHNA and CDR2 YSLEER. The CDR3 DNA sequence: TGCGCCAGCAGCCACGGACAGGGGGGCTACGAGCAGTACTTC. It is translated as CASSHGQGGYEQYF.

The table lists this clonotype with many counts. The chain uses TRBV18 and TRBJ2-1; D unresolved. CDR3 length equals 13 residues. The germline V and J ends were trimmed by 5 bases and 7 bases, with 12 bases remaining between them. The V gene's germline CDR1 is KGHSH and CDR2 LQKENI. DNA of the CDR3: TGTGCCAGCTCATTTTCTCGGGTGAATGAGCAGTTCTTC. Translated, it gives CASSFSRVNEQFF.

This clonotype was seen at least ten times. The gene calls are TRBV12-3 or TRBV12-4 and TRBJ1-2, with 8 bases matching TRBD1. The CDR3 has 14 amino acids. The junction had 6 bases not matched to a gene; V was cut back by 5 bases and J by 4 bases. This chain's CDR3 is CASSPGQGFYGYTF. DNA of the CDR3: TGTGCCAGCAGTCCCGGACAGGGCTTCTATGGCTACACCTTC.

This clonotype has at least ten counts. This chain connects TRBV5-1 to TRBJ2-1; D may be TRBD2 (5 bases). The CDR3 loop spans 13 amino acids. Trimming removed 0 bases at V and 10 bases at J, with 11 bases between. CDR1 and CDR2 (germline): SGHRS, YFSETQ. The CDR3 reads CASSLGETPEQFF. CDR3 nucleotide sequence: TGCGCCAGCAGCTTGGGGGAGACCCCCGAGCAGTTCTTC.

This clonotype was detected many times. This sequence joins TRBV5-4 and TRBJ2-2; D ambiguous. There are 13 residues in the CDR3. Trimming pared 5 bases from V and 3 bases from J, leaving 8 bases between. CDR1 SGHNT and CDR2 YYREEE come from the germline V gene (reference sequence). The CDR3 DNA follows: TGTGCCAGCAGGATCGAGGACACCGGGGAGCTGTTTTTT. This translates into CASRIEDTGELFF.

As regards this clonotype: Its ends do not fully match the called genes, so a read error is possible. The chain joins TRBV12-3 or TRBV12-4 to TRBJ2-3, with 11 bases fitting TRBD2. The CDR3 spans 14 residues. CDR3 amino acids: CASILLAGEDTQYF. Written as DNA, the CDR3 is TGTGCCAGCATTTTACTAGCGGGGGAAGATACGCAGTATTTT.

V usage is TRBV4-2 and J usage is TRBJ2-7; 10 bases agree with TRBD2. This CDR3 is built from 15 residues. Looked up from germline, CDR1 is LGHNA and CDR2 is YNFKEQ. With 3 bases clipped from V and 5 bases from J, the junction kept 7 bases outside the gene matches. DNA of the CDR3: TGTGCCAGCAGCCAGGGACTAGCGAGAGGGAACGAGCAGTACTTC. Amino acid sequence: CASSQGLARGNEQYF.

There are many counts of this clonotype. This sequence joins TRBV12-3 or TRBV12-4 and TRBJ1-6, with D maybe TRBD1 (6 bases). The CDR3 loop spans 14 amino acids. V dropped 6 bases and J dropped 11 bases, with 17 bases sitting between them. The CDR3: CASSDTPGATPLHF. The DNA of the CDR3 is TGTGCCAGCAGCGACACCCCGGGGGCTACACCCCTCCACTTT.

This clonotype was counted at least ten times. The genes are TRBV7-8 and TRBJ1-1, with 7 bases that match TRBD1. Looked up from germline, CDR1 is SGHVS and CDR2 is FQNEAQ. The CDR3 is made up of 18 amino acids. Trimming removed 5 bases from V and 0 bases from J; junction bases left unmatched: 15. CDR3 sequence reads: CASSIRYGTASMNTEAFF. CDR3 DNA: TGTGCCAGCAGCATAAGATACGGGACAGCGTCAATGAACACTGAAGCTTTCTTT.

This clonotype was seen repeatedly, ten times or more. The J gene is TRBJ2-2, the V gene TRBV7-3; 8 nucleotides agree with TRBD2. The V gene end was trimmed by 5 bases and the J gene end by 4 bases; junction bases not matched to a gene: 9. This CDR3 spans 16 amino acids. Looked up from germline, CDR1 is SGHTA and CDR2 is FQGTGA. CDR3 amino acids: CASSRNGLAGTGELFF. Written as DNA, the CDR3 is TGTGCCAGCAGCCGGAATGGACTAGCTGGCACCGGGGAGCTGTTTTTT.

This clonotype was seen at least ten times. J is TRBJ2-3 and V is TRBV5-4; D possibly matches TRBD1 or TRBD2 (5 bases each). There are 15 residues in the CDR3. Germline CDR1 reads SGHNT; CDR2 reads YYREEE (reference sequence). The V gene lost 4 bases and the J gene lost 1 base, with 13 bases spanning the gap. The chain's CDR3 is CASSEGFTRTDTQYF. CDR3 DNA sequence: TGTGCCAGCAGCGAGGGGTTTACTCGCACAGATACGCAGTATTTT.

The V call is TRBV6-5, the J call TRBJ1-6; 8 bases are shared with TRBD1. The V gene's germline CDR1 is MNHEY and CDR2 SVGAGI. This CDR3 is built from 17 residues. V lost 6 bases and J lost 8; bases outside the gene matches: 15. CDR3 sequence: CASSHRADRAEHSPLHF. CDR3 nucleotides: TGTGCCAGCAGCCACCGCGCGGACAGGGCAGAGCATTCACCCCTCCACTTT.

This clonotype appeared many times. The chain recombines TRBV19 with TRBJ1-4; tentatively, D is TRBD1 (5 bases). Germline CDR1 LNHDA, CDR2 SQIVND (reference sequence). The CDR3 sequence is 11 residues long. V lost 4 bases to trimming and J lost 8 bases, with 5 bases between them. The CDR3 here is CASSNREKLFF. The CDR3 DNA sequence: TGTGCCAGTAGTAACAGGGAAAAACTGTTTTTT.

This chain joins TRBV20-1 and TRBJ2-3, with unresolved D. Germline CDR1 reads DFQATT; CDR2 reads SNEGSKA (reference sequence). CDR3 length: 13 amino acids. V lost 6 bases, J lost 3 bases, and 13 bases lay in between. CDR3 in amino acids: CSADERGTDTQYF. For the CDR3, the DNA is TGCAGTGCCGACGAACGAGGAACAGATACGCAGTATTTT.

The V gene is TRBV7-9, the J gene TRBJ2-5; no clear D. Germline V gene data show CDR1 as SEHNR and CDR2 as FQNEAQ (reference sequence). The length of the CDR3 is 12 residues. Trimming left V 1 base short and J 4 bases short, with 4 bases between. Written as DNA, the CDR3 is TGTGCCAGCAGCTTAGTCCGAGAGACCCAGTACTTC. The encoded protein is CASSLVRETQYF.

The sample holds many counts of this clonotype. This CDR3 reads CATSGLRDVTDTQYF. The CDR3 coding sequence is TGTGCCACCAGCGGACTCCGGGACGTCACAGATACGCAGTATTTT. The chain recombines TRBV15 with TRBJ2-3; perhaps D is TRBD1 or TRBD2 (5 bases each). Germline CDR1 is LNHNV and CDR2 is YYDKDF (reference sequence). The CDR3 loop spans 15 amino acids. V lost 5 bases to trimming and J lost 2 bases, with 14 bases between them.

This clonotype was detected many times. DNA of the CDR3: TGTGCCAGCAGTTTAGCGGGGGGACAGCCCCAGCATTTT. Translating it yields CASSLAGGQPQHF. The V call is TRBV12-3 or TRBV12-4, the J call TRBJ1-5; D possibly corresponds to TRBD1 (5 bases). CDR3 size: 13 residues. V shed 0 bases and J shed 7 bases, with 7 bases lying between them.

The gene calls are TRBV10-2 and TRBJ2-1, with 11 bases fitting TRBD2. The V gene's germline CDR1 is WSHSY and CDR2 SAAADI. There are 16 residues in the CDR3. V lost 0 bases, J lost 6 bases, and 4 bases stayed unmatched. The CDR3 coding sequence is TGCGCCAGCAGTGAGTCGGGACTAGCGGTTCTCAATGAGCAGTTCTTC. Translation: CASSESGLAVLNEQFF.